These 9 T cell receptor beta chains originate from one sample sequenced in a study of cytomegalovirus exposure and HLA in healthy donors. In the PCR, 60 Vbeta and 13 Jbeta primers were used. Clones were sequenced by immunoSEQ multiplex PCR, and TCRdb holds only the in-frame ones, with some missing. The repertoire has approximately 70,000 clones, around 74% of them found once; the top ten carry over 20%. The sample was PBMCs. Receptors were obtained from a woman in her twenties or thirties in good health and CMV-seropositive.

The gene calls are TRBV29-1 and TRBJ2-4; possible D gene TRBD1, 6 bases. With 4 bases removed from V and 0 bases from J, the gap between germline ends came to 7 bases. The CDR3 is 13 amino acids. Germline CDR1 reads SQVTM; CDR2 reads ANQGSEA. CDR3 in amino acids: CSVATGAKNIQYF. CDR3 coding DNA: TGCAGCGTTGCGACAGGAGCCAAAAACATTCAGTACTTC.

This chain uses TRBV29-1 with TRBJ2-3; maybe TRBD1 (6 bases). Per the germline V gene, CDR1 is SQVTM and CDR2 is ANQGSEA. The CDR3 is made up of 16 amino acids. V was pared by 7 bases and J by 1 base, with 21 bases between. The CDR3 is CSAPDSRGRGTDTQYF. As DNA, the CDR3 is TGCAGCGCCCCGGACAGCCGAGGTCGGGGCACAGATACGCAGTATTTT.

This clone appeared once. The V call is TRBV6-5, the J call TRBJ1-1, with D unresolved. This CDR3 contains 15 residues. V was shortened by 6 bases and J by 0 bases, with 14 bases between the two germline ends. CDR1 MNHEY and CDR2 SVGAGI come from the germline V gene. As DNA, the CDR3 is TGTGCCAGCAGGCAGAGACTGGAGGTGAACACTGAAGCTTTCTTT. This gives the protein CASRQRLEVNTEAFF.

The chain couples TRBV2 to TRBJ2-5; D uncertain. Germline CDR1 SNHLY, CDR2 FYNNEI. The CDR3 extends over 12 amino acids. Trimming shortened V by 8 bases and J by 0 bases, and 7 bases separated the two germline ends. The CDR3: CASEVYQETQYF. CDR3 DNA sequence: TGTGCCAGCGAGGTGTACCAAGAGACCCAGTACTTC. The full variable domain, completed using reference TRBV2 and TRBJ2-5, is EPEVTQTPSHQVTQMGQEVILRCVPISNHLYFYWYRQILGQKVEFLVSFYNNEISEKSEIFDDQFSVERPDGSNFTLKIRSTKLEDSAMYFCASEVYQETQYFGPGTRLLVL.

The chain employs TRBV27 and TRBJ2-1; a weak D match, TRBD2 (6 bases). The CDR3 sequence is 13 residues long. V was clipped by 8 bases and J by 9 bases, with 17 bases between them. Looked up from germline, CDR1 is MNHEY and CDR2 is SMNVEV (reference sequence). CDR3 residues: CASRGSGDPEQFF. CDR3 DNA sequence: TGTGCCAGCCGAGGGTCGGGGGACCCTGAGCAGTTCTTC.

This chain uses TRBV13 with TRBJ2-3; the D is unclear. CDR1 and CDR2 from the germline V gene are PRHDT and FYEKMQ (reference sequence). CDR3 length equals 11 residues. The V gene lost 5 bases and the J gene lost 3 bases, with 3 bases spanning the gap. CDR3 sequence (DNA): TGTGCCAGCAGCCATACAGATACGCAGTATTTT. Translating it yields CASSHTDTQYF.

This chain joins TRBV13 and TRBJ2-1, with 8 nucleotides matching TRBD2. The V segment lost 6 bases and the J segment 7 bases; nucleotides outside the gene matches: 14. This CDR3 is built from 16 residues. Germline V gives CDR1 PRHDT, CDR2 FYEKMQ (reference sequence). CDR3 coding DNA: TGTGCCAGCAGGGTTAGGGGAGCGGGAGTGGGGAATGAGCAGTTCTTC. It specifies CASRVRGAGVGNEQFF.

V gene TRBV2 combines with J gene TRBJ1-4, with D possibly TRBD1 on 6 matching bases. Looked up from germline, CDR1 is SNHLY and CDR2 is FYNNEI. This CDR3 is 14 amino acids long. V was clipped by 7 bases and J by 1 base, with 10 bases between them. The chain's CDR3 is CASTTRGTNEKLFF. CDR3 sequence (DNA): TGTGCCAGCACAACCAGGGGAACTAATGAAAAACTGTTTTTT.

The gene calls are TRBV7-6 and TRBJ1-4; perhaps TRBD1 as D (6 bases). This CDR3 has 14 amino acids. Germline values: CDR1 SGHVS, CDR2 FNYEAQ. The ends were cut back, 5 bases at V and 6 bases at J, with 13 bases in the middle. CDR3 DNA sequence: TGTGCCAGCAGCCCTAGGGGGTACGATGAAAAACTGTTTTTT. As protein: CASSPRGYDEKLFF.